What follows are 10 T cell receptor beta chains derived from one specimen sequenced in a study of blood T cell repertoires in COVID-19. The data were produced by immunoSEQ multiplex PCR, yet TCRdb's version contains in-frame clones alone and is incomplete. The table has 200,000 to 250,000 clones, around 88% seen once. Sequenced: peripheral blood. The receptors shown here come from a young woman who had recovered from COVID-19.

The rearrangement links TRBV27 to TRBJ2-2; D is perhaps TRBD2 (7 bases). Germline V lookup: CDR1 MNHEY, CDR2 SMNVEV (reference sequence). V dropped 6 bases and J dropped 8 bases, with 25 bases sitting between them. This CDR3 is 17 amino acids long. The CDR3 DNA reads as TGTGCCAGCAGAAAGGGTCCGGGGGGCAAGGGGAAGGGGGAGCTGTTTTTT. Translating it yields CASRKGPGGKGKGELFF.

DNA for the CDR3: TGTGCCAGCAGCGGGTACACAGATACGCAGTATTTT. Protein sequence: CASSGYTDTQYF. The V and J genes are TRBV6-5 and TRBJ2-3; no firm D call. The CDR3 sequence is 12 residues long. Trimming removed 6 bases at V and 2 bases at J, with 6 bases between. Germline V CDR1 and CDR2: MNHEY, SVGAGI.

CDR3 sequence: CASSDRDRYGYTF. In DNA form, the CDR3 reads TGTGCCAGCAGTGACCGGGACAGATATGGCTACACCTTC. The chain joins TRBV6-2 or TRBV6-3 to TRBJ1-2, with TRBD1 matching over 7 bases. Germline V lookup: CDR1 MNHEY, CDR2 SVGEGT. This CDR3 contains 13 residues. With 5 bases clipped from V and 5 bases from J, the junction kept 5 bases outside the gene matches.

The V call is TRBV7-7, the J call TRBJ2-3; 11 bases match TRBD2. Germline V gene data show CDR1 as SSHAT and CDR2 as FNYEAQ (reference sequence). This CDR3 is built from 15 residues. The J segment lost 1 base and the V segment lost 3 bases, leaving 0 bases of the junction unmatched. The CDR3 nucleotides are TGTGCCAGCAGCTTGACTAGCGGGGGCACAGATACGCAGTATTTT. Its translation: CASSLTSGGTDTQYF.

This chain connects TRBV6-6 to TRBJ1-5; 9 bases match TRBD1. This CDR3 is 15 amino acids long. Losses at the gene ends were 10 bases for V and 2 bases for J; bases not matched to a gene: 9. CDR1 MNHNY and CDR2 SVGAGI come from the germline V gene (reference sequence). CDR3 sequence reads: CAIQQGARGNQPQHF. The CDR3 nucleotides read TGTGCCATCCAACAGGGGGCTCGTGGCAATCAGCCCCAGCATTTT.

V is TRBV5-1 and J is TRBJ2-3; 11 positions agree with TRBD2. Germline lookup yields CDR1 SGHRS and CDR2 YFSETQ. The CDR3 extends over 16 amino acids. Germline trimming cut 0 bases from V and 6 bases from J; bases unmatched to any gene: 6. The CDR3 DNA reads TGCGCCAGCAGCTTGGGATTAGCGGGGGGGCCGGATACGCAGTATTTT. Residues: CASSLGLAGGPDTQYF.

The J gene is TRBJ1-4, the V gene TRBV10-1; a possible D gene is TRBD1 (5 bases). Trimming removed 3 bases at V and 8 bases at J, with 10 bases between. The CDR3 runs to 13 residues. Germline values: CDR1 WNHNN, CDR2 SYGVQD (reference sequence). CDR3 in DNA: TGCGCCAGCAGTGATGGAGGGGCGGAAAAACTGTTTTTT. Its protein is CASSDGGAEKLFF.

In its sample, this clone was seen once. The rearrangement links TRBV19 to TRBJ1-1; 9 bases fit TRBD1. Unmatched junction bases numbered 7, after V lost 4 bases and J lost 4 bases. The germline V gene encodes CDR1 LNHDA and CDR2 SQIVND (reference sequence). The CDR3 sequence is 15 residues long. The CDR3 DNA sequence: TGTGCCAGTAGTAGGGACAGGGCGATTGGCACTGAAGCTTTCTTT. This translates into CASSRDRAIGTEAFF.

The CDR3 sequence is CASSPRDRVGNSPLHF. The CDR3 bases are TGTGCCAGCTCACCGCGGGACAGGGTCGGTAATTCACCCCTCCACTTT. The chain recombines TRBV18 with TRBJ1-6, with 9 bases lining up with TRBD1. Unmatched junction bases numbered 6, after V lost 3 bases and J lost 6 bases. CDR1 and CDR2 from the germline V gene are KGHSH and LQKENI. The CDR3 is 16 amino acids.

This clone was seen a single time. V usage is TRBV6-5 and J usage is TRBJ2-5, with 7 bases identical to TRBD2. V gave up 0 bases and J gave up 5 bases; unmatched junction bases: 9. Looked up from germline, CDR1 is MNHEY and CDR2 is SVGAGI. This CDR3 contains 16 residues. The CDR3 DNA reads as TGTGCCAGCAGTTACTCGAGAGCCAGCGGGGTGGAGACCCAGTACTTC. Translation: CASSYSRASGVETQYF.